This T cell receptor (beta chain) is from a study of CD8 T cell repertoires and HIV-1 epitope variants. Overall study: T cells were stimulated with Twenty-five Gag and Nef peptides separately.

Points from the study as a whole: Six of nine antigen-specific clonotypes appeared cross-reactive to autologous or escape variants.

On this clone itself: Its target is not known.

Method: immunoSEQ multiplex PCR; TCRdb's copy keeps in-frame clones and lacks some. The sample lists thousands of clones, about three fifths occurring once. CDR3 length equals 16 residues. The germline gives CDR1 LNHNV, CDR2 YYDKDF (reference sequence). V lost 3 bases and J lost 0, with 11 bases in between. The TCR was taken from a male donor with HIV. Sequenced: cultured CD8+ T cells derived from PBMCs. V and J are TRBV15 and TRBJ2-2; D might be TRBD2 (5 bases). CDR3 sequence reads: CATSSGGPSNTGELFF. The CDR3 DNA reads TGTGCCACCAGCAGTGGCGGGCCGTCGAACACCGGGGAGCTGTTTTTT. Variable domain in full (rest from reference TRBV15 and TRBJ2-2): DAMVIQNPRYQVTQFGKPVTLSCSQTLNHNVMYWYQQKSSQAPKLLFHYYDKDFNNEADTPDNFQSRRPNTSFCFLDIRSPGLGDTAMYLCATSSGGPSNTGELFFGEGSRLTVL.